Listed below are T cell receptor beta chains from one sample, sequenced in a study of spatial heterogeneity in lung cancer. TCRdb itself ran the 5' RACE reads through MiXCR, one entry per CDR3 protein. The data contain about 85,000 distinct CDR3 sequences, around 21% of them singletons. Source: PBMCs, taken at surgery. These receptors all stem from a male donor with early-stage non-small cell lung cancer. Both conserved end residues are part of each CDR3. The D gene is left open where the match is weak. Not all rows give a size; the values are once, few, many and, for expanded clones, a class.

CDR3: CASGPLAGGTDTQYF; DNA: TGTGCCAGCGGGCCTCTAGCGGGGGGCACAGATACGCAGTATTTT; size: -; D: TRBD2; J: TRBJ2-3; length: 15; V: TRBV5-5
CDR3: CASSSGTGQETQYF; DNA: TGTGCCAGCAGCTCTGGGACCGGCCAAGAGACCCAGTACTTC; size: few; D: -; J: TRBJ2-5; length: 14; V: TRBV7-9
CDR3: CASSFGHQGGYTF; DNA: TGTGCCAGCAGTTTTGGACACCAAGGAGGCTACACCTTC; size: few; D: -; J: TRBJ1-2; length: 13; V: TRBV12-3/TRBV12-4
CDR3: CASSPGGAGLTDTQYF; DNA: TGTGCCAGCAGCCCTGGGGGAGCGGGACTCACAGATACGCAGTATTTT; size: -; D: TRBD2; J: TRBJ2-3; length: 16; V: TRBV9
CDR3: CASSFVGTGGAFNVYEQYF; DNA: TGTGCCAGCAGCTTTGTTGGGACAGGGGGCGCGTTCAATGTTTACGAGCAGTACTTC; size: few; D: TRBD1; J: TRBJ2-7; length: 19; V: TRBV7-9
CDR3: CASSRRPGTGEGANVLTF; DNA: TGTGCCAGCAGCCGACGTCCCGGGACAGGGGAGGGGGCCAACGTCCTGACTTTC; size: many; D: TRBD1; J: TRBJ2-6; length: 18; V: TRBV11-2
CDR3: CASSRLSNQPQHF; DNA: TGTGCCAGCAGCAGGCTAAGCAATCAGCCCCAGCATTTT; size: few; D: -; J: TRBJ1-5; length: 13; V: TRBV6-2/TRBV6-3
CDR3: CAISGGQGLSGELFF; DNA: TGTGCCATCAGTGGGGGACAGGGCCTTTCCGGGGAGCTGTTTTTT; size: few; D: TRBD1; J: TRBJ2-2; length: 15; V: TRBV10-3
CDR3: CASSSTLAGGQATQYF; DNA: TGTGCCAGCAGCAGTACACTAGCGGGAGGACAGGCTACGCAGTATTTT; size: -; D: TRBD2; J: TRBJ2-3; length: 16; V: TRBV7-2
CDR3: CASSLYGQGGTDTQYF; DNA: TGTGCCAGCAGTTTATACGGACAGGGGGGCACAGATACGCAGTATTTT; size: many; D: TRBD1; J: TRBJ2-3; length: 16; V: TRBV27
CDR3: CASSFLPSGTSYNEQFF; DNA: TGCGCCAGCAGCTTCCTCCCTAGCGGAACCTCCTACAATGAGCAGTTCTTC; size: many; D: TRBD2; J: TRBJ2-1; length: 17; V: TRBV5-1
CDR3: CASSPGPGGELFF; DNA: TGTGCCAGCAGTCCGGGACCTGGGGGGGAGCTGTTTTTT; size: many; D: -; J: TRBJ2-2; length: 13; V: TRBV6-2/TRBV6-3
CDR3: CASSMWGGPLAQYF; DNA: TGTGCCAGTAGTATGTGGGGGGGTCCCTTGGCCCAGTACTTC; size: few; D: TRBD2; J: TRBJ2-5; length: 14; V: TRBV19
CDR3: CASSLDPGGADTQYF; DNA: TGTGCCAGCAGCTTAGACCCAGGGGGCGCAGATACGCAGTATTTT; size: many; D: TRBD1; J: TRBJ2-3; length: 15; V: TRBV7-2
CDR3: CASSFRAGTEETQYF; DNA: TGTGCCAGCAGCTTCCGCGCGGGGACGGAGGAGACCCAGTACTTC; size: few; D: -; J: TRBJ2-5; length: 15; V: TRBV7-9
CDR3: CASSLTGGSEYF; DNA: TGTGCCAGCAGCCTAACAGGGGGCAGTGAGTATTTT; size: -; D: TRBD1; J: TRBJ2-3; length: 12; V: TRBV5-6
CDR3: CASSPRQGAGNTIYF; DNA: TGTGCCAGCTCACCAAGACAGGGTGCCGGAAACACCATATATTTT; size: few; D: TRBD1; J: TRBJ1-3; length: 15; V: TRBV18
CDR3: CASSRGLAENIQYF; DNA: TGTGCCAGCAGCCGGGGACTAGCGGAAAACATTCAGTACTTC; size: many; D: TRBD2; J: TRBJ2-4; length: 14; V: TRBV5-4
CDR3: CAWAPTGGELFF; DNA: TGTGCCTGGGCCCCGACAGGCGGGGAGCTGTTTTTT; size: -; D: -; J: TRBJ2-2; length: 12; V: TRBV30
CDR3: CASSLGGGPTGELFF; DNA: TGTGCCAGCAGCCTAGGAGGGGGTCCCACCGGGGAGCTGTTTTTT; size: -; D: -; J: TRBJ2-2; length: 15; V: TRBV14
CDR3: CASSQDGYGYTF; DNA: TGCGCCAGCAGCCAAGATGGTTATGGCTACACCTTC; size: few; D: -; J: TRBJ1-2; length: 12; V: TRBV4-1
CDR3: CASSKTADTQYF; DNA: TGTGCCAGCAGCAAGACGGCAGATACGCAGTATTTT; size: few; D: -; J: TRBJ2-3; length: 12; V: TRBV7-3
CDR3: CASSTSRAPYEQYF; DNA: TGTGCCAGCAGCACGTCCCGGGCCCCCTACGAGCAGTACTTC; size: -; D: -; J: TRBJ2-7; length: 14; V: TRBV7-9
CDR3: CASSPGLASYEQYF; DNA: TGTGCCAGCAGTCCGGGACTAGCGTCCTACGAGCAGTACTTC; size: few; D: TRBD2; J: TRBJ2-7; length: 14; V: TRBV12-3/TRBV12-4
CDR3: CASTSGANVLTF; DNA: TGTGCCAGCACTTCTGGGGCCAACGTCCTGACTTTC; size: -; D: -; J: TRBJ2-6; length: 12; V: TRBV6-5
CDR3: CASSLGGYYGYTF; DNA: TGTGCCAGCAGTTTGGGCGGCTATTATGGCTACACCTTC; size: -; D: -; J: TRBJ1-2; length: 13; V: TRBV27
CDR3: CSVDSGGPDYEQYF; DNA: TGCAGCGTTGACAGCGGGGGGCCTGATTACGAGCAGTACTTC; size: -; D: TRBD2; J: TRBJ2-7; length: 14; V: TRBV29-1
CDR3: CASSVPSSGELFF; DNA: TGCGCCAGCAGCGTTCCAAGTTCAGGGGAGCTGTTTTTT; size: -; D: -; J: TRBJ2-2; length: 13; V: TRBV5-1
CDR3: CASSVGVSVSYNSPLHF; DNA: TGTGCCAGCAGCGTAGGAGTCAGTGTCTCCTATAATTCACCCCTCCACTTT; size: -; D: -; J: TRBJ1-6; length: 17; V: TRBV9